This T cell receptor (beta chain) derives from a study of cytomegalovirus exposure and HLA in healthy donors. At the level of the study: The same platform was used for the 120 validation repertoires and the roughly 720 first-cohort repertoires, a later analysis reported. Study observations and caveats: Later, an analysis found that TCR clusters from the first cohort tended to co-occur in the roughly 130 validation repertoires. The classifier reportedly diagnosed cytomegalovirus status with high sensitivity and specificity.

The ends were cut back, 6 bases at V and 0 bases at J, with 12 bases in the middle. CDR1 and CDR2 (germline): MGHRA, YSYEKL. The CDR3 covers 15 residues. Method: immunoSEQ multiplex PCR; TCRdb's copy keeps in-frame clones and lacks some. Here the sample spans some 140,000 clones, roughly 90% being singletons. With regard to this clone: The antigen remains undetermined.

Sequenced: PBMCs. The TCR originated in a man between 18 and 35 years old in good health and CMV-seronegative. This chain uses TRBV4-1 with TRBJ2-1; D call uncertain. CDR3 in amino acids: CASRYIPSSYNEQFF. The CDR3 bases are TGCGCCAGCAGGTACATCCCTAGCTCCTACAATGAGCAGTTCTTC.